Shown below are 2 T cell receptor beta chains from a single sample sequenced in a study of identical twins. TCRdb fed the 5' RACE reads into MiXCR, producing one record per CDR3 protein. The sample holds some 710,000 distinct CDR3 sequences; over 5% are singletons and the top ten take roughly 1.6%. Source material: naive T cells sorted from blood. The receptors shown here come from a man younger than 30 in good health.

This clonotype was recorded a few times. The genes are TRBV18 and TRBJ2-5, with D unresolved. Trimming took off 2 bases at V and 5 bases at J, with 18 bases between the two ends. There are 16 residues in the CDR3. Germline CDR1 KGHSH, CDR2 LQKENI. The CDR3 DNA sequence: TGTGCCAGCTCACCATCTAGTCGAGTCAATCGTGAGACCCAGTACTTC. Its translation is CASSPSSRVNRETQYF.

The CDR3 loop reads CASSYWARMNTEAFF. CDR3 sequence (DNA): TGTGCCAGCAGTTACTGGGCTAGGATGAACACTGAAGCTTTCTTT. The chain recombines TRBV6-5 with TRBJ1-1; D call uncertain. With 1 base removed from V and 0 bases from J, the gap between germline ends came to 9 bases. This CDR3 has 15 amino acids. The germline V gene has CDR1 MNHEY and CDR2 SVGAGI.